One sample yielded the 9 T cell receptor beta chains listed below, sequenced in a study of cytomegalovirus exposure and HLA in healthy donors. Vbeta (60) and Jbeta (13) primers were used in the PCR. Sequenced by immunoSEQ multiplex PCR; TCRdb stores in-frame clones only, minus some. The table has about 87,000 clones, over 65% seen once. Sequencing used PBMCs. Every receptor here comes from a young man in good health and CMV-seropositive.

V and J are TRBV7-6 and TRBJ1-4; weak D call: TRBD1 (5 bases). Germline V gene lookup returns CDR1 SGHVS and CDR2 FNYEAQ. V was shortened by 1 base and J by 8 bases, with 11 bases between the two germline ends. The CDR3 runs to 14 residues. As DNA, the CDR3 is TGTGCCAGCAGCTTAGGCTCAGGGCGGGAAAAACTGTTTTTT. Translation: CASSLGSGREKLFF.

The chain couples TRBV5-4 to TRBJ1-4; 7 bases fit TRBD1. Germline V gene data show CDR1 as SGHNT and CDR2 as YYREEE (reference sequence). Trimming at V came to 4 bases and at J to 4 bases, leaving 7 bases not matched to a gene. The CDR3 sequence is 15 residues long. CDR3 nucleotide sequence: TGTGCCAGCAGCCCCGGCGGGACAGTTAATGAAAAACTGTTTTTT. This encodes CASSPGGTVNEKLFF.

This clone came up once. The rearrangement uses TRBV6-5 and TRBJ1-1; D is undetermined. The V and J ends lost 6 bases and 3 bases respectively, with 11 bases between them. Germline V gene sequence: CDR1 MNHEY, CDR2 SVGAGI. The CDR3 totals 13 residues. In DNA form, the CDR3 reads TGTGCCAGCAGCCCCGACGGGTACACTGAAGCTTTCTTT. This translates into CASSPDGYTEAFF.

The rearrangement links TRBV5-1 to TRBJ2-1, with D perhaps matching TRBD2 (5 bases). From germline, CDR1 is SGHRS and CDR2 YFSETQ. V was cut by 0 bases and J by 5 bases, with 6 bases left in between. The CDR3 has 13 amino acids. The CDR3 DNA sequence: TGCGCCAGCAGCTTGGCCGGGGACAATGAGCAGTTCTTC. It yields the protein CASSLAGDNEQFF.

As concerns this clone: The limits of the CDR3 on the DNA are not certain, so only TCRdb's listed CDR3 is given. The V call is TRBV29-1, the J call TRBJ1-5; the table's D call TRBD1 went unverified against the DNA. Inclusive of both ends, the CDR3 amounts to 13 amino acids. Germline CDR1 reads SQVTM; CDR2 reads ANQGSEA. CDR3 sequence reads: CSVATGTDQPQNF.

This chain uses TRBV28 with TRBJ2-2; no reliable D call. This CDR3 has 13 amino acids. The V end lost 3 bases, the J end lost 6 bases, and 8 bases lay between the germline ends. Germline-derived CDR1 and CDR2 are MDHEN and SYDVKM. The CDR3 bases are TGTGCCAGCAGTTTCAGGTGGGCCGGGGAGCTGTTTTTT. It specifies CASSFRWAGELFF.

This chain uses TRBV5-5 with TRBJ1-1; tentatively, D is TRBD1 (5 bases). From germline, CDR1 is SGHKS and CDR2 YYEKEE (reference sequence). V shed 2 bases and J shed 5 bases, with 16 bases lying between them. The CDR3 covers 15 residues. For the CDR3, the DNA is TGTGCCAGCAGCTTTGGGACTGACCGTGAAACTGAAGCTTTCTTT. As protein: CASSFGTDRETEAFF. The entire variable domain, with the rest obtained from reference TRBV5-5 and TRBJ1-1, is as follows: DAGVTQSPTHLIKTRGQQVTLRCSPISGHKSVSWYQQVLGQGPQFIFQYYEKEERGRGNFPDRFSARQFPNYSSELNVNALLLGDSALYLCASSFGTDRETEAFFGQGTRLTVV.

The DNA for the CDR3 is TGTGCCATCAGTGAGTCGGGACAGGCGGTCCTCAATGAGCAGTTCTTC. Translating gives CAISESGQAVLNEQFF. The chain couples TRBV10-3 to TRBJ2-1; 8 bases map to TRBD1. Unmatched junction bases numbered 7, after V lost 0 bases and J lost 6 bases. The germline gives CDR1 ENHRY, CDR2 SYGVKD. This CDR3 contains 16 residues.

The CDR3 DNA is TGTGCCAGCAGCAGTACTAGCGGGGGGTACGAGCAGTACTTC. Protein sequence: CASSSTSGGYEQYF. This sequence joins TRBV4-2 and TRBJ2-7, with 12 bases identical to TRBD2. This CDR3 has 14 residues. V was clipped by 5 bases and J by 4 bases; unmatched bases: 3. Germline CDR1 reads LGHNA; CDR2 reads YNFKEQ.